These 24 T cell receptor beta chains were all obtained from the same sample, sequenced in a study of shared clonotypes between healthy human individuals (dated by TCRdb to 2020 to 2022). The protocol used for the library was the immunoSEQ multiplex PCR assay. In its TCRdb copy, this immuneACCESS table keeps in-frame sequences only and misses some clones. Where compared with another copy, unresolved V genes explain less than half of these, and the others have no known cause. The sample table shows some 2 million clones, and about 95% are seen once. Jointly, the top ten make up around 1.1% of the sample. CD8 naive samples were obtained by positive selection for CCR7 among CD45RO-negative cells, yielding a CD45RA+CCR7+ population from which TemRA cells were excluded. Source material: naive CD8+ T cells sorted from blood. Explained via the paper, the cell subset or site label denotes: CD45RA+CCR7+. The receptors were gathered from a young man in good health.

The chain links TRBV6-1 to TRBJ2-2, with a tentative D call TRBD2 (6 bases). This CDR3 is 14 amino acids long. With 6 bases removed from V and 4 bases from J, the gap between germline ends came to 12 bases. Germline CDR1 MNHNS, CDR2 SASEGT. CDR3 nucleotides: TGTGCCAGCAGAATAGCGGACTCCACCGGGGAGCTGTTTTTT. Its translation is CASRIADSTGELFF.

The V and J genes are TRBV29-1 and TRBJ2-7; 11 bases align to TRBD1. Germline-derived CDR1 and CDR2 are SQVTM and ANQGSEA. CDR3 length equals 15 residues. The trim removed 0 bases at V and 2 bases at J, leaving 3 bases unmatched. The CDR3 region has the DNA TGCAGCGTTGAAGATCTGGGACAGGGGGCCTACGAGCAGTACTTC. This sequence encodes CSVEDLGQGAYEQYF.

Turning to this clone: The sample carries other DNA sequences with the same CDR3. This chain uses TRBV10-3 with TRBJ1-1; weak D call: TRBD1 (5 bases). From germline, CDR1 is ENHRY and CDR2 SYGVKD. This CDR3 is built from 12 residues. Trimming cost V 4 bases and J 4 bases, with 7 bases left between them. The CDR3, as DNA: TGTGCCATCAGTGTGGGGGGCACTGAAGCTTTCTTT. As protein: CAISVGGTEAFF.

This clone was detected only once. The V gene is TRBV4-3, the J gene TRBJ2-7; D may be TRBD1 or TRBD2 (5 bases each). V was clipped by 6 bases and J by 3 bases, with 15 bases between them. The CDR3 is 14 amino acids. Germline values: CDR1 LGHNA, CDR2 YSLEER. In DNA, the CDR3 is TGCGCCAGCAGTCAGGGAACTAGGGGCTACGAGCAGTACTTC. It translates to CASSQGTRGYEQYF.

The J gene is TRBJ2-1, the V gene TRBV27, with 9 bases that match TRBD1. V lost 5 bases, J lost 9 bases, and 11 bases stayed unmatched. The CDR3 spans 15 residues. In germline, CDR1 is MNHEY, CDR2 SMNVEV (reference sequence). CDR3 sequence reads: CASSPDRGAWAEQFF. In DNA, the CDR3 is TGTGCCAGCAGTCCGGACAGGGGTGCCTGGGCTGAGCAGTTCTTC.

The CDR3 region is CASSVEVQGAIEQFF. The CDR3 region has the DNA TGTGCCAGCAGCGTAGAGGTACAGGGGGCGATTGAGCAGTTCTTC. The genes are TRBV9 and TRBJ2-1; TRBD1 agrees at 9 bases. With V trimmed by 0 bases and J by 9 bases, 7 bases remained unmatched. Germline-derived CDR1 and CDR2 are SGDLS and YYNGEE. The CDR3 totals 15 residues.

V and J are TRBV6-1 and TRBJ2-5; either TRBD1 or TRBD2 may fit D (6 bases each). The CDR3 has 13 residues. The ends were cut back, 7 bases at V and 4 bases at J, with 13 bases in the middle. CDR1 and CDR2 from the germline V gene are MNHNS and SASEGT. In nucleotides, the CDR3 is TGTGCCAGCACCCAACAGGGAGGAGAGACCCAGTACTTC. This sequence encodes CASTQQGGETQYF.

The chain recombines TRBV29-1 with TRBJ2-5; D may be TRBD2 (5 bases). Trimming stripped 4 bases from V and 7 bases from J, with 10 bases between. The CDR3 has 11 residues. Germline V lookup: CDR1 SQVTM, CDR2 ANQGSEA. DNA of the CDR3: TGCAGCGTTGCACGCGGAGGGACCCAGTACTTC. Protein: CSVARGGTQYF.

The chain couples TRBV7-9 to TRBJ1-2, with 9 bases that match TRBD1. Germline V CDR1 and CDR2: SEHNR, FQNEAQ (reference sequence). Germline trimming cut 4 bases from V and 0 bases from J; bases unmatched to any gene: 6. There are 16 residues in the CDR3. CDR3 nucleotide sequence: TGTGCCAGCAGCTCCGGGACAGGGTTGGCTAACTATGGCTACACCTTC. Protein product: CASSSGTGLANYGYTF.

This clone was observed a handful of times. The V and J genes are TRBV29-1 and TRBJ1-2; D call uncertain. The V and J ends lost 4 bases and 8 bases respectively, with 11 bases between them. Germline CDR1 and CDR2: SQVTM and ANQGSEA. The CDR3 contains 11 residues. CDR3 region: CSVGADEGYTF. The CDR3 DNA sequence: TGCAGCGTTGGGGCAGATGAAGGCTACACCTTC.

Concerning this clone: The same CDR3 is also encoded by other DNA sequences in this sample. The rearrangement links TRBV7-2 to TRBJ1-5; D is undetermined. V was pared by 2 bases and J by 2 bases, with 10 bases between. Per germline, CDR1 SGHTA and CDR2 FQGNSA. The CDR3 has 15 amino acids. CDR3 loop: CASSLWAEGNQPQHF. The CDR3 bases are TGTGCCAGCAGCTTATGGGCCGAGGGCAATCAGCCCCAGCATTTT.

The V and J genes are TRBV9 and TRBJ2-7; D remains ambiguous. V was clipped by 2 bases and J by 2 bases, with 14 bases between them. Germline V gene data show CDR1 as SGDLS and CDR2 as YYNGEE. CDR3 length: 15 residues. The chain's CDR3 is CASSVSGAITYEQYF. The CDR3 nucleotides read TGTGCCAGCAGCGTTTCCGGCGCTATCACCTACGAGCAGTACTTC.

V is TRBV2 and J is TRBJ2-7; possible D gene TRBD2, 6 bases. Germline CDR1 SNHLY, CDR2 FYNNEI. This CDR3 region has 12 residues. The ends were cut back, 8 bases at V and 4 bases at J, with 12 bases in the middle. The CDR3 DNA reads TGTGCCAGCGGAGGAGGGGATTACGAGCAGTACTTC. As protein: CASGGGDYEQYF. The full variable domain, in which reference TRBV2 and TRBJ2-7 provide the parts outside the CDR3, is EPEVTQTPSHQVTQMGQEVILRCVPISNHLYFYWYRQILGQKVEFLVSFYNNEISEKSEIFDDQFSVERPDGSNFTLKIRSTKLEDSAMYFCASGGGDYEQYFGPGTRLTVT.

The chain links TRBV7-8 to TRBJ2-3; 7 bases align to TRBD1. The junction had 5 bases not matched to a gene; V was cut back by 0 bases and J by 2 bases. From germline, CDR1 is SGHVS and CDR2 FQNEAQ. CDR3 length: 16 residues. For the CDR3, the DNA is TGTGCCAGCAGCTTAGCCAGGACAGGCCACACAGATACGCAGTATTTT. It encodes CASSLARTGHTDTQYF.

The gene calls are TRBV6-5 and TRBJ1-1; D not resolved. The germline V gene has CDR1 MNHEY and CDR2 SVGAGI. This CDR3 is built from 15 residues. V lost 4 bases, J lost 2 bases, and 14 bases lay in between. The CDR3 reads CASSSQPTGNTEAFF. The CDR3 DNA follows: TGTGCCAGCAGTTCCCAACCGACGGGCAACACTGAAGCTTTCTTT.

Of note for this clone: Different DNA sequences within this sample yield the same CDR3. The CDR3 spells CASSLAPVSYEQYF. In nucleotides, the CDR3 is TGTGCCAGCAGTTTGGCTCCAGTCTCCTACGAGCAGTACTTC. V is TRBV27 and J is TRBJ2-7; D uncertain. V lost 3 bases, J lost 0 bases, and 9 bases lay in between. The CDR3 contains 14 residues. Germline lookup yields CDR1 MNHEY and CDR2 SMNVEV (reference sequence).

The gene calls are TRBV7-8 and TRBJ1-2; tentative D call: TRBD1 (5 bases). The length of the CDR3 is 14 residues. V was trimmed by 3 bases and J by 4 bases, leaving 12 bases between them. Germline CDR1 reads SGHVS; CDR2 reads FQNEAQ. CDR3 protein: CASSFMQGGYGYTF. The DNA of the CDR3 is TGTGCCAGCAGCTTCATGCAGGGTGGCTATGGCTACACCTTC.

In regard to this clone: Its ends do not fully match the called genes, so a read error is possible. V usage is TRBV27 and J usage is TRBJ1-5; 8 bases agree with TRBD1. This CDR3 is 15 amino acids long. Looked up from germline, CDR1 is MNHEY and CDR2 is SMNVEV (reference sequence). This CDR3 reads CASSSLIPSTGALVF. The CDR3 DNA reads TGTGCCAGCAGTTCACTAATCCCCTCGACAGGGGCCTTGGTTTTT.

A note on this clone: Other nucleotide sequences in the sample specify the same CDR3. The chain recombines TRBV7-9 with TRBJ2-2, with a weak D call TRBD1 (5 bases). Germline CDR1 reads SEHNR; CDR2 reads FQNEAQ (reference sequence). With 1 base removed from V and 5 bases from J, the gap between germline ends came to 5 bases. This CDR3 is 13 amino acids long. The CDR3 here is CASSLEGTGELFF. DNA for the CDR3: TGTGCCAGCAGCTTAGAGGGGACCGGGGAGCTGTTTTTT.

V gene TRBV27 combines with J gene TRBJ1-2; TRBD1 aligns across 7 bases. Looked up from germline, CDR1 is MNHEY and CDR2 is SMNVEV (reference sequence). V dropped 4 bases and J dropped 4; count of bases not matched to a gene: 6. The CDR3 extends over 14 amino acids. The CDR3 here is CASSSIGQAYGYTF. Written as DNA, the CDR3 is TGTGCCAGCAGTTCGATCGGACAGGCCTATGGCTACACCTTC.

The rearrangement uses TRBV4-1 and TRBJ2-1; 8 nucleotides agree with TRBD1. The germline gives CDR1 MGHRA, CDR2 YSYEKL. V was pared by 4 bases and J by 2 bases, with 4 bases of the junction left unmatched. The CDR3 spans 15 residues. CDR3 in amino acids: CASSLQGGPYNEQFF. DNA for the CDR3: TGCGCCAGCAGCCTACAGGGGGGACCCTACAATGAGCAGTTCTTC.

Worth noting for this clone: The sample holds other DNA sequences that translate to the same CDR3. This chain uses TRBV4-1 with TRBJ2-1; 11 nucleotides align to TRBD2. Trimming removed 3 bases from V and 4 bases from J; junction bases left unmatched: 5. The CDR3 length is 16 residues. Germline-derived CDR1 and CDR2 are MGHRA and YSYEKL. The CDR3 spells CASSHLSGGAYNEQFF. Written as DNA, the CDR3 is TGCGCCAGCAGCCACCTTAGCGGGGGGGCATACAATGAGCAGTTCTTC.

The CDR3 here is CASSPLGGANEQFF. Written as DNA, the CDR3 is TGTGCCAGCAGCCCACTAGGGGGGGCCAATGAGCAGTTCTTC. The chain recombines TRBV27 with TRBJ2-1; D might be TRBD2 (7 bases). In germline, CDR1 is MNHEY, CDR2 SMNVEV (reference sequence). CDR3 length equals 14 residues. V lost 6 bases, J lost 6 bases, and 15 bases lay in between.

This chain uses TRBV5-4 with TRBJ2-7; 9 bases are shared with TRBD1. Trimming cost V 4 bases and J 4 bases; bases outside gene matches: 12. This CDR3 comprises 16 residues. CDR1 is SGHNT and CDR2 is YYREEE in the germline V gene (reference sequence). In nucleotides, the CDR3 is TGTGCCAGCAGCCAACTTCGGGGACAGGGTATTTACGAGCAGTACTTC. This sequence encodes CASSQLRGQGIYEQYF.